The 17 T cell receptor beta chains below were found in one sample sequenced in a study of T-cell memory formation after mild COVID-19. Each CDR3 protein is one row after TCRdb ran MiXCR on the 5' RACE reads. The data contain 110,000 to 150,000 distinct CDR3 sequences, 13% to 15% of them singletons. Sequencing was performed on PBMCs or a T cell subset sorted from them (not recorded which). These receptors were obtained from an adult woman who had mild COVID-19 (a few samples of this study predate the infection). Cell type and time point are not known.

This clonotype has a handful of counts. The chain has TRBV20-1 and TRBJ1-5, with 8 bases lining up with TRBD1. The CDR3 totals 16 residues. The germline CDR1 and CDR2 sequences are DFQATT and SNEGSKA (reference sequence). V shed 5 bases, J shed 1 base, and the junction held 10 bases outside the gene matches. The CDR3 nucleotides read TGCAGTGCTTCGCCCCTAGACAGGGGAAGCAATCAGCCCCAGCATTTT. Protein product: CSASPLDRGSNQPQHF.

This clonotype is medium-sized in the sample. The chain is built from TRBV6-2 or TRBV6-3 and TRBJ2-7; the D gene is possibly TRBD1 (6 bases). This CDR3 spans 14 amino acids. Germline CDR1 MNHEY, CDR2 SVGEGT. Trimming shortened V by 5 bases and J by 1 base, and 12 bases separated the two germline ends. CDR3 coding DNA: TGTGCCAGCAGTCTGCCGGACAGTTCCTACGAGCAGTACTTC. It is translated as CASSLPDSSYEQYF.

This clonotype was detected only a few times. The V gene is TRBV29-1, the J gene TRBJ2-7; possible D gene TRBD1, 5 bases. Looked up from germline, CDR1 is SQVTM and CDR2 is ANQGSEA. There are 13 residues in the CDR3. The ends were cut back, 0 bases at V and 2 bases at J, with 8 bases in the middle. CDR3 in amino acids: CSVEDDRTYEQYF. In DNA form, the CDR3 reads TGCAGCGTTGAAGATGACAGAACCTACGAGCAGTACTTC.

CDR3 protein: CATSRSGREQFF. The CDR3 DNA is TGTGCCACCAGTAGGAGTGGTCGAGAGCAGTTCTTC. The chain is built from TRBV24-1 and TRBJ2-1; no clear D. The CDR3 is 12 residues long. In germline, CDR1 is KGHDR, CDR2 SFDVKD. Trimming took off 6 bases at V and 10 bases at J, with 12 bases between the two ends.

This clonotype was recorded many times. CDR3: CASSLNSYEQYF. DNA of the CDR3: TGCGCCAGCAGCTTAAACTCCTACGAGCAGTACTTC. The chain combines TRBV5-1 with TRBJ2-7; D not resolved. This CDR3 has 12 amino acids. From germline, CDR1 is SGHRS and CDR2 YFSETQ. The ends were cut back, 2 bases at V and 0 bases at J, with 3 bases in the middle.

This clonotype was observed a few times. The chain employs TRBV9 and TRBJ1-1, with TRBD1 identical over 9 bases. The V and J ends lost 0 bases and 3 bases, in that order; junction bases with no gene match: 3. Germline CDR1 is SGDLS and CDR2 is YYNGEE. CDR3 length equals 15 residues. DNA of the CDR3: TGTGCCAGCAGCGTAGAAGGACAGGGGTACACTGAAGCTTTCTTT. Protein: CASSVEGQGYTEAFF.

The CDR3 protein is CASSQAVHSEQFF. DNA for the CDR3: TGCGCCAGCAGCCAGGCGGTCCACAGTGAGCAGTTCTTC. The chain combines TRBV4-1 with TRBJ2-1; D is ambiguous. The V end was cut by 3 bases, the J end by 9 bases, with 12 bases between. CDR1 is MGHRA, CDR2 YSYEKL, per germline. The CDR3 loop spans 13 amino acids.

The genes are TRBV7-9 and TRBJ2-7; TRBD1 agrees at 9 bases. Unmatched junction bases numbered 6, after V lost 4 bases and J lost 2 bases. CDR3 length equals 15 residues. Germline loops: CDR1 SEHNR, CDR2 FQNEAQ (reference sequence). CDR3 amino acids: CASSWGTGPTYEQYF. CDR3 nucleotide sequence: TGTGCCAGCAGCTGGGGGACAGGGCCAACCTACGAGCAGTACTTC.

The chain employs TRBV24-1 and TRBJ2-5, with 9 bases fitting TRBD1. Germline CDR1 is KGHDR and CDR2 is SFDVKD. V shed 3 bases, J shed 2 bases, and the junction held 3 bases outside the gene matches. This CDR3 comprises 15 residues. The CDR3 nucleotides read TGTGCCACCAGTGATCTCGGACAGGGGCAAGAGACCCAGTACTTC. Protein product: CATSDLGQGQETQYF.

This clonotype was counted between two and nine times. The chain uses TRBV9 and TRBJ2-5; 10 bases fit TRBD2. This CDR3 is built from 18 residues. Germline CDR1 reads SGDLS; CDR2 reads YYNGEE. The ends lost 3 bases at V and 2 bases at J; junction bases unmatched: 13. CDR3 amino acids: CASSALPSTSGVQETQYF. The CDR3 coding sequence is TGTGCCAGCAGCGCCCTCCCCTCCACTAGCGGGGTACAAGAGACCCAGTACTTC.

This rearrangement joins TRBV24-1 to TRBJ2-1; 8 bases map to TRBD2. CDR3 length: 16 residues. V dropped 5 bases and J dropped 7; count of bases not matched to a gene: 12. Germline CDR1 reads KGHDR; CDR2 reads SFDVKD. This CDR3 is CATSGDSGSKGNEQFF. The DNA for the CDR3 is TGTGCCACCAGTGGAGACAGCGGGAGCAAGGGTAATGAGCAGTTCTTC.

The table lists this clonotype with a few counts. The chain recombines TRBV7-9 with TRBJ1-4; 9 nucleotides line up with TRBD1. Germline CDR1 and CDR2: SEHNR and FQNEAQ (reference sequence). The CDR3 is 15 amino acids. Losses at the gene ends were 5 bases for V and 8 bases for J; bases not matched to a gene: 9. This CDR3 is CASSRPRQGGEKLFF. The DNA for the CDR3 is TGTGCCAGCAGCCGGCCCAGACAGGGGGGCGAAAAACTGTTTTTT.

This clonotype was seen a handful of times. V and J are TRBV6-5 and TRBJ2-7; TRBD1 matches 11 bases. J gave up 2 bases and V 0 bases, and 0 bases lay outside the gene matches. Germline CDR1 MNHEY, CDR2 SVGAGI. The CDR3 has 15 amino acids. CDR3 protein: CASSYSGQGAYEQYF. CDR3 in DNA: TGTGCCAGCAGTTACTCGGGACAGGGGGCCTACGAGCAGTACTTC.

This clonotype is judged medium-sized (0.01 to 0.1%). J is TRBJ1-2 and V is TRBV4-3; TRBD1 might be the D (5 bases). CDR3 length: 19 amino acids. Between the trimmed V and J ends, which lost 0 bases and 0 bases, there was a span of 20 bases. CDR1 is LGHNA and CDR2 is YSLEER in the germline V gene. The CDR3 DNA reads as TGCGCCAGCAGCCAAGATGGGGCAGTCCAGACAACAGCTAACTATGGCTACACCTTC. Protein: CASSQDGAVQTTANYGYTF.

In its sample, this clonotype was seen a few times. This rearrangement joins TRBV7-6 to TRBJ2-2, with D uncertain. The germline V gene has CDR1 SGHVS and CDR2 FNYEAQ. Trimming cost V 8 bases and J 6 bases, with 13 bases left between them. The CDR3 runs to 13 residues. For the CDR3, the DNA is TGTGCCAGCGGTGAGGAACGTTCCGGGGAGCTGTTTTTT. This gives the protein CASGEERSGELFF.

This chain joins TRBV6-2 or TRBV6-3 and TRBJ2-1, with no clear D. CDR1 and CDR2 from the germline V gene are MNHEY and SVGEGT. The CDR3 is 13 residues long. Trimming shortened V by 2 bases and J by 9 bases, and 11 bases separated the two germline ends. This chain's CDR3 is CASSYVAGPEQFF. The CDR3 bases are TGTGCCAGCAGTTACGTCGCAGGCCCTGAGCAGTTCTTC.

This clonotype was seen more than once but under ten times. CDR3 in amino acids: CASSVRDGAYEQYF. CDR3 nucleotides: TGTGCCAGCAGTGTCAGGGATGGGGCCTACGAGCAGTACTTC. The chain recombines TRBV12-3 or TRBV12-4 with TRBJ2-7; a possible D gene is TRBD1 (5 bases). The CDR3 is 14 residues long. The V end lost 5 bases, the J end lost 2 bases, and 13 bases lay between the germline ends.